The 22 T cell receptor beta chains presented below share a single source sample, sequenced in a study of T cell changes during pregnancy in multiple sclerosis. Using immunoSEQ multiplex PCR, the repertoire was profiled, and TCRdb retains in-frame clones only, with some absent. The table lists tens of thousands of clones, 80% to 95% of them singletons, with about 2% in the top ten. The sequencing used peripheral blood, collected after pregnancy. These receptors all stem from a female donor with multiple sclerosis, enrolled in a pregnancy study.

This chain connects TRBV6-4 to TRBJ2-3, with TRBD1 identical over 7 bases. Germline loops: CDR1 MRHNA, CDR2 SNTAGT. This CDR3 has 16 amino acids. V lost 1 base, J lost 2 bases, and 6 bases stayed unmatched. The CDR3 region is CASSDLVTGNTDTQYF. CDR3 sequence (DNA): TGTGCCAGCAGTGACTTAGTGACAGGGAACACAGATACGCAGTATTTT.

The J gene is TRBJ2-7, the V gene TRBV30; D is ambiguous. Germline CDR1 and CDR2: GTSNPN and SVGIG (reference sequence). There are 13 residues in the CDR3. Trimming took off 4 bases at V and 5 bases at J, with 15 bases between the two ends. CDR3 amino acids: CAWTLEVLNEQYF. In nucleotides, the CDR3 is TGTGCCTGGACGCTTGAGGTGTTAAACGAGCAGTACTTC.

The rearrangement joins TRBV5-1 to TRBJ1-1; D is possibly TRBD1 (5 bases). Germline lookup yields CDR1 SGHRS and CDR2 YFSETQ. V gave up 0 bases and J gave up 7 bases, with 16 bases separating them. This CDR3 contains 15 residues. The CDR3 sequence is CASSLEAAGPGEAFF. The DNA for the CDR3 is TGCGCCAGCAGCTTGGAGGCGGCAGGGCCAGGTGAAGCTTTCTTT. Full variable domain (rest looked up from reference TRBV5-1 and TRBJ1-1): KAGVTQTPRYLIKTRGQQVTLSCSPISGHRSVSWYQQTPGQGLQFLFEYFSETQRNKGNFPGRFSGRQFSNSRSEMNVSTLELGDSALYLCASSLEAAGPGEAFFGQGTRLTVV.

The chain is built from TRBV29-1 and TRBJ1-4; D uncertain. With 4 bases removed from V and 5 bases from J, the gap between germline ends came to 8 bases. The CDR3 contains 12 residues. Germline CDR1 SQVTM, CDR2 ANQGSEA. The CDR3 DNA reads TGCAGCGTTGGGGTCGGGAATGAAAAACTGTTTTTT. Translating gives CSVGVGNEKLFF.

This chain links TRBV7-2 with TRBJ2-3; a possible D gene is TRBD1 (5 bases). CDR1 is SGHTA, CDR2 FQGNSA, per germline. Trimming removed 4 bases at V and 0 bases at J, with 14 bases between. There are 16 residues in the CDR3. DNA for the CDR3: TGTGCCAGCAGCTCCCGTTCGACAGCTAGCACAGATACGCAGTATTTT. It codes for CASSSRSTASTDTQYF.

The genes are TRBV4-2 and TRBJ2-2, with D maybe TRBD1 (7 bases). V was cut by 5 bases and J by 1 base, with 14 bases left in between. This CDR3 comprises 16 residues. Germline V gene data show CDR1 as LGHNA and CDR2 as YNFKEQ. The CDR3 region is CASSTQGGRNTGELFF. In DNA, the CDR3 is TGTGCCAGCAGCACCCAGGGGGGACGGAACACCGGGGAGCTGTTTTTT.

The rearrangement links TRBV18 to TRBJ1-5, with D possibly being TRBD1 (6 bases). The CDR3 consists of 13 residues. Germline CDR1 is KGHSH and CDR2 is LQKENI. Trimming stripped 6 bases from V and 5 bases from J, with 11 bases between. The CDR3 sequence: CASSWTEDQPQHF. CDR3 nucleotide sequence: TGTGCCAGCTCCTGGACAGAAGATCAGCCCCAGCATTTT.

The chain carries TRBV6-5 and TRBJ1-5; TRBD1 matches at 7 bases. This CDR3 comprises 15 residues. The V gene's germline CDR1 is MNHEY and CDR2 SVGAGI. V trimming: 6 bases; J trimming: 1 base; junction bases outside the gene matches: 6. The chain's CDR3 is CASRTTGLSNQPQHF. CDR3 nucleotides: TGTGCCAGCAGGACGACAGGGTTGAGCAATCAGCCCCAGCATTTT.

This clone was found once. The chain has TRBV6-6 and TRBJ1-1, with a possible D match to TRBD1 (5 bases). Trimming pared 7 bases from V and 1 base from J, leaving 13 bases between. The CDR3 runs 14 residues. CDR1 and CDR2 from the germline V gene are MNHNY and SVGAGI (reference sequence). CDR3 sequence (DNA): TGTGCCAGCACCCAAGGAGGGGCGAACACTGAAGCTTTCTTT. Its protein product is CASTQGGANTEAFF.

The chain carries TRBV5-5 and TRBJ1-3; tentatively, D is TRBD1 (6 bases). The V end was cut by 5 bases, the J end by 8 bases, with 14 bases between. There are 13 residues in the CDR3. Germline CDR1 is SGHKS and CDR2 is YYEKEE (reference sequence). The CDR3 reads CASSSGAGDTIYF. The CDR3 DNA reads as TGTGCCAGCAGTTCAGGGGCGGGAGACACCATATATTTT.

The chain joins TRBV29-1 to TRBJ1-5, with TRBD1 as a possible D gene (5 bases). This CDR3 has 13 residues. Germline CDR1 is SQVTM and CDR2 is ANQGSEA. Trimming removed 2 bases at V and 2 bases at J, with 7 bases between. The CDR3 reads CSVELGRNQPQHF. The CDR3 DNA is TGCAGCGTTGAATTGGGGCGCAATCAGCCCCAGCATTTT.

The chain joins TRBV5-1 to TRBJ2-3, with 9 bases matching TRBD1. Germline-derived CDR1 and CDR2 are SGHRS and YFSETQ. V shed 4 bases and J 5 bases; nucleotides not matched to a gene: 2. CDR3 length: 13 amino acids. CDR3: CASSTGGVDTQYF. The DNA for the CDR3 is TGCGCCAGCAGCACAGGGGGCGTAGATACGCAGTATTTT.

DNA for the CDR3: TGTGCCAGCAGCTTGCGGACTGCAACCTACAATGAGCAGTTCTTC. It is translated as CASSLRTATYNEQFF. This rearrangement joins TRBV5-6 to TRBJ2-1, with a weak D call TRBD2 (5 bases). The germline V gene has CDR1 SGHDT and CDR2 YYEEEE. The V end lost 1 base, the J end lost 2 bases, and 10 bases lay between the germline ends. CDR3 size: 15 residues.

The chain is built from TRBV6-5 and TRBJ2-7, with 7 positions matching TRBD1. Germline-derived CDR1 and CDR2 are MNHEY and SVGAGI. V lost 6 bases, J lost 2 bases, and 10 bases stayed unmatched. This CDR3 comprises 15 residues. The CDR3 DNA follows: TGTGCCAGCAGGGCCCCCAGGGGGAATACCTACGAGCAGTACTTC. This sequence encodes CASRAPRGNTYEQYF.

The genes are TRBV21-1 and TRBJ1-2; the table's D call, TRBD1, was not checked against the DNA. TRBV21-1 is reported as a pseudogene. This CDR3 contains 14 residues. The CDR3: CASSKCEGVDGYTF. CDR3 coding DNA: TGTGCCAGCAGCAAATGTGAGGGGGTGGATGGCTACACCTTC.

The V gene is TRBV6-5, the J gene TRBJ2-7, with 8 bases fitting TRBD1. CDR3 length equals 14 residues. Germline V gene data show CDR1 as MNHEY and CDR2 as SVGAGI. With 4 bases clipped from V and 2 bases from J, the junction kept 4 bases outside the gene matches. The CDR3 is CASSFWDRPYEQYF. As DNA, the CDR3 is TGTGCCAGCAGTTTTTGGGACAGGCCCTACGAGCAGTACTTC.

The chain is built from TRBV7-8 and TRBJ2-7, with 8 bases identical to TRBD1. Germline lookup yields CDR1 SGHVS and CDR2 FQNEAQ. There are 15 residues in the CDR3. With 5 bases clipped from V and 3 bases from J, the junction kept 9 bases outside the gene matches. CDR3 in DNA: TGTGCCAGCAGCCAAAGACAGGGGAAATTCTACGAGCAGTACTTC. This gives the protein CASSQRQGKFYEQYF.

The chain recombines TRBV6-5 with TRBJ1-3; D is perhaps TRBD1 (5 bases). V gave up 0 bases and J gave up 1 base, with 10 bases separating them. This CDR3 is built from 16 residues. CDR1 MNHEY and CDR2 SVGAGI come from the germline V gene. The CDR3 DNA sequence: TGTGCCAGCAGTTACTCAAGCGGGACGTCTGGAAACACCATATATTTT. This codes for CASSYSSGTSGNTIYF.

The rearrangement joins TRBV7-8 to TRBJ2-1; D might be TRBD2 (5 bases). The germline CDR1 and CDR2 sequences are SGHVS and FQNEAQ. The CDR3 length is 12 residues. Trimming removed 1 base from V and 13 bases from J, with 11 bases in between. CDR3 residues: CASSLDLRVQFF. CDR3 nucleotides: TGTGCCAGCAGCTTAGATTTGCGGGTCCAGTTCTTC.

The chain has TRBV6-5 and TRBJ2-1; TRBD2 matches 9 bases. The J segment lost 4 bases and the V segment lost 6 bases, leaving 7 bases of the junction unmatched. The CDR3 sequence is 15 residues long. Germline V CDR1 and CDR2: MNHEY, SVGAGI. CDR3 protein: CASSLTSGLYNEQFF. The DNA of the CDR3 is TGTGCCAGCAGCCTGACTAGCGGCCTTTACAATGAGCAGTTCTTC.

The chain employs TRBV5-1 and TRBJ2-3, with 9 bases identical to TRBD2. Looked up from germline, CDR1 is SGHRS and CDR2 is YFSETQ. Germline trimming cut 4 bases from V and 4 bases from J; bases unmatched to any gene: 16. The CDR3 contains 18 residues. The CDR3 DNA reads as TGCGCCAGCAGCCGGACGTCACTAGCGGGTCCTAGGGCAGATACGCAGTATTTT. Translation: CASSRTSLAGPRADTQYF.

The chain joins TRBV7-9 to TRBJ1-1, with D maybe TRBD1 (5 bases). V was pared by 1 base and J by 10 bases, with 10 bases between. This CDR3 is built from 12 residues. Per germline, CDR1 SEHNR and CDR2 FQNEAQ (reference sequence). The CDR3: CASSLERGGAFF. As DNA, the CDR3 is TGTGCCAGCAGCTTAGAGCGGGGCGGAGCTTTCTTT.